The 22 T cell receptor beta chains listed next were all sequenced from one sample in a study of T cells after posttransplantation cyclophosphamide. Profiling relied on immunoSEQ multiplex PCR, and the TCRdb table lists in-frame clones only, not all of them. The table records around 16,000 clones, about 93% of them present only once. The naive gate required viable CD3+CD4+ or CD3+CD8+ cells with CCR7+CD45RA+CD45RO-CD95-CD27+CD28+ phenotype. Sequencing was done on a sample of naive CD4+ T cells sorted from blood. Receptor source: a woman between 45 and 60 years old in good health and a related stem cell transplant donor.

The chain has TRBV28 and TRBJ1-4, with 7 bases aligning to TRBD1. V gave up 5 bases and J gave up 10 bases; unmatched junction bases: 13. Looked up from germline, CDR1 is MDHEN and CDR2 is SYDVKM. This CDR3 has 15 residues. In DNA, the CDR3 is TGTGCCAGCAGTGAACCGGACAGGTACAGAGGAAAACTGTTTTTT. Protein: CASSEPDRYRGKLFF.

V is TRBV5-4 and J is TRBJ1-1, with D hard to call. This CDR3 spans 15 amino acids. Between the trimmed V and J ends, which lost 0 bases and 1 base, there was a span of 10 bases. The germline V gene has CDR1 SGHNT and CDR2 YYREEE (reference sequence). The CDR3 here is CASSLDLTSNTEAFF. CDR3 DNA: TGTGCCAGCAGCTTGGATCTGACTTCGAACACTGAAGCTTTCTTT.

J is TRBJ2-2 and V is TRBV11-2; D not resolved. CDR3 size: 14 residues. V lost 3 bases, J lost 3 bases, and 8 bases lay in between. Germline CDR1 and CDR2: SGHAT and FQNNGV. The CDR3 bases are TGTGCCAGCAGCTTTCTCCGGGACACCGGGGAGCTGTTTTTT. It specifies CASSFLRDTGELFF. The variable domain in full, completed from reference TRBV11-2 and TRBJ2-2, reads EAGVAQSPRYKIIEKRQSVAFWCNPISGHATLYWYQQILGQGPKLLIQFQNNGVVDDSQLPKDRFSAERLKGVDSTLKIQPAKLEDSAVYLCASSFLRDTGELFFGEGSRLTVL.

V and J are TRBV28 and TRBJ1-2; 9 nucleotides align to TRBD1. This CDR3 has 16 residues. The ends lost 2 bases at V and 4 bases at J; junction bases unmatched: 8. Germline V CDR1 and CDR2: MDHEN, SYDVKM. The CDR3 loop is CASSLPGTGNIYGYTF. The CDR3 DNA reads as TGTGCCAGCAGTTTACCCGGGACAGGGAACATCTATGGCTACACCTTC.

The chain carries TRBV5-1 and TRBJ2-1, with 7 bases matching TRBD1. After removal of 3 bases from V and 3 bases from J, the junction contained 3 bases not matched to a gene. The CDR3 length is 14 residues. Germline lookup yields CDR1 SGHRS and CDR2 YFSETQ. The CDR3 region is CASSSRTGYNEQFF. The CDR3 coding sequence is TGCGCCAGCAGCTCCCGGACAGGCTACAATGAGCAGTTCTTC.

The chain joins TRBV29-1 to TRBJ2-3; 8 bases line up with TRBD1. Germline values: CDR1 SQVTM, CDR2 ANQGSEA. V was clipped by 8 bases and J by 0 bases; unmatched bases: 13. There are 16 residues in the CDR3. The CDR3 here is CSSLGQGGKSTDTQYF. CDR3 nucleotides: TGCAGCTCTCTTGGACAGGGCGGGAAAAGCACAGATACGCAGTATTTT.

The chain carries TRBV6-5 and TRBJ1-1, with 7 positions matching TRBD1. The CDR3 covers 14 residues. V dropped 5 bases and J dropped 1; count of bases not matched to a gene: 4. Germline V gives CDR1 MNHEY, CDR2 SVGAGI. CDR3 region: CASSRQGTNTEAFF. The CDR3 DNA reads TGTGCCAGCAGTAGACAGGGCACGAACACTGAAGCTTTCTTT.

This clone was picked up one time. The chain's CDR3 is CASSLGPGSGQETQYF. Written as DNA, the CDR3 is TGTGCCAGCAGCTTAGGTCCCGGCAGCGGGCAAGAGACCCAGTACTTC. This chain links TRBV11-2 with TRBJ2-5, with TRBD2 as a possible D gene (6 bases). V was cut by 1 base and J by 2 bases, with 14 bases left in between. The CDR3 is 16 residues long. Germline-derived CDR1 and CDR2 are SGHAT and FQNNGV.

The J gene is TRBJ1-2, the V gene TRBV9; D might be TRBD1 (5 bases). Germline V CDR1 and CDR2: SGDLS, YYNGEE. Deletions cut 4 bases from V and 5 bases from J, with 12 bases between. CDR3 length: 13 amino acids. CDR3 loop: CASSHGGGYGYTF. DNA for the CDR3: TGTGCCAGCAGCCACGGGGGGGGGTATGGCTACACCTTC. The full variable domain, its missing parts supplied by reference TRBV9 and TRBJ1-2, is DSGVTQTPKHLITATGQRVTLRCSPRSGDLSVYWYQQSLDQGLQFLIQYYNGEERAKGNILERFSAQQFPDLHSELNLSSLELGDSALYFCASSHGGGYGYTFGSGTRLTVV.

The rearrangement links TRBV4-3 to TRBJ2-1; 10 nucleotides line up with TRBD2. CDR3 size: 15 residues. Per germline, CDR1 LGHNA and CDR2 YSLEER. V lost 1 base and J lost 3; bases outside the gene matches: 0. CDR3 region: CASSQGTSGYNEQFF. The CDR3 DNA sequence: TGCGCCAGCAGCCAAGGGACTAGCGGCTACAATGAGCAGTTCTTC.

V is TRBV5-1 and J is TRBJ1-3, with TRBD1 matching 7 bases. Germline lookup yields CDR1 SGHRS and CDR2 YFSETQ. This CDR3 is 17 amino acids long. The trim removed 1 base at V and 1 base at J, leaving 8 bases unmatched. The CDR3 DNA sequence: TGCGCCAGCAGCTTGAGAAGACAGGGCCTTTCTGGAAACACCATATATTTT. Translation: CASSLRRQGLSGNTIYF.

This chain joins TRBV10-1 and TRBJ2-3, with D possibly matching TRBD2 (5 bases). Looked up from germline, CDR1 is WNHNN and CDR2 is SYGVQD (reference sequence). The CDR3 spans 15 residues. Trimming took off 4 bases at V and 3 bases at J, with 14 bases between the two ends. The CDR3 spells CASSVAHDPTDTQYF. CDR3 coding DNA: TGCGCCAGCAGTGTAGCGCACGACCCGACAGATACGCAGTATTTT.

V is TRBV5-6 and J is TRBJ2-2, with 10 nucleotides matching TRBD2. The CDR3 has 15 amino acids. Losses at the gene ends were 3 bases for V and 4 bases for J; bases not matched to a gene: 3. Germline lookup yields CDR1 SGHDT and CDR2 YYEEEE. The CDR3 DNA reads as TGTGCCAGCAGCTCGACTAGCGGGCCCACCGGGGAGCTGTTTTTT. Residues: CASSSTSGPTGELFF.

J is TRBJ1-1 and V is TRBV19; D possibly corresponds to TRBD1 (6 bases). V was trimmed by 7 bases and J by 0 bases, leaving 12 bases between them. The CDR3 totals 14 residues. From germline, CDR1 is LNHDA and CDR2 SQIVND (reference sequence). CDR3 coding DNA: TGTGCCAGTACCCCGACAGGCCTGAACACTGAAGCTTTCTTT. This gives the protein CASTPTGLNTEAFF.

V and J are TRBV6-1 and TRBJ1-2; 7 bases map to TRBD1. The J segment lost 4 bases and the V segment lost 5 bases, leaving 4 bases of the junction unmatched. Germline CDR1 MNHNS, CDR2 SASEGT. The CDR3 extends over 13 amino acids. CDR3 region: CASSPRQGYGYTF. The CDR3 DNA follows: TGTGCCAGCAGTCCCCGACAGGGCTATGGCTACACCTTC.

The chain couples TRBV5-4 to TRBJ1-2; TRBD1 agrees at 8 bases. Germline-derived CDR1 and CDR2 are SGHNT and YYREEE (reference sequence). The CDR3 is 14 amino acids. Trimming took 4 bases from V and 11 from J; bases not matched to a gene: 13. For the CDR3, the DNA is TGTGCCAGCAGCATGACGAGCCGGACAGGGACTTACACCTTC. Its protein is CASSMTSRTGTYTF.

The table lists this clone with a count of one. The chain joins TRBV7-7 to TRBJ2-2, with TRBD1 matching 8 bases. Germline V gene sequence: CDR1 SSHAT, CDR2 FNYEAQ (reference sequence). The CDR3 totals 16 residues. V shed 2 bases, J shed 4 bases, and the junction held 6 bases outside the gene matches. The CDR3 is CASSLNPGGGTGELFF. CDR3 DNA sequence: TGTGCCAGCAGCTTAAACCCAGGGGGCGGCACCGGGGAGCTGTTTTTT. The full variable domain, completed using reference TRBV7-7 and TRBJ2-2, is GAGVSQSPRYKVTKRGQDVTLRCDPISSHATLYWYQQALGQGPEFLTYFNYEAQPDKSGLPSDRFSAERPEGSISTLTIQRTEQRDSAMYRCASSLNPGGGTGELFFGEGSRLTVL.

In its sample, this clone was seen a few times. The chain couples TRBV10-3 to TRBJ2-1, with 7 positions matching TRBD2. Germline CDR1 is ENHRY and CDR2 is SYGVKD. Trimming at V came to 8 bases and at J to 6 bases, leaving 13 bases not matched to a gene. This CDR3 comprises 15 residues. For the CDR3, the DNA is TGTGCCATCGAAGTCGGGGGAGGGCTGTCCAATGAGCAGTTCTTC. This codes for CAIEVGGGLSNEQFF.

This clone was counted only a few times. The chain's CDR3 is CASSWGTSGSYEQYF. CDR3 bases: TGCGCCAGCAGCTGGGGGACTAGCGGCTCCTACGAGCAGTACTTC. The chain combines TRBV5-1 with TRBJ2-7; 11 nucleotides align to TRBD2. This CDR3 is 15 amino acids long. V dropped 3 bases and J dropped 0; count of bases not matched to a gene: 2. Germline V gene sequence: CDR1 SGHRS, CDR2 YFSETQ.

CDR3 sequence: CASSQDINTEAFF. The CDR3 DNA reads TGTGCCAGCAGCCAAGATATTAACACTGAAGCTTTCTTT. The J gene is TRBJ1-1, the V gene TRBV14, with unresolved D. The V gene's germline CDR1 is SGHDN and CDR2 FVKESK. V shed 0 bases and J shed 2 bases, with 4 bases lying between them. The CDR3 contains 13 residues.

The chain couples TRBV7-7 to TRBJ2-1; the match to TRBD2 covers 8 bases. Losses at the gene ends were 3 bases for V and 5 bases for J; bases not matched to a gene: 6. The CDR3 consists of 15 residues. The germline CDR1 and CDR2 sequences are SSHAT and FNYEAQ (reference sequence). CDR3 protein: CASSLSGSANNEQFF. CDR3 DNA sequence: TGTGCCAGCAGCTTGAGCGGGAGTGCGAACAATGAGCAGTTCTTC.

This clone was detected only once. This chain links TRBV6-5 with TRBJ1-2, with TRBD1 matching 9 bases. CDR1 is MNHEY, CDR2 SVGAGI, per germline. V shed 2 bases and J 8 bases; nucleotides not matched to a gene: 6. CDR3 length: 14 amino acids. Written as DNA, the CDR3 is TGTGCCAGCAGTTACCCGGACAGGGGAAAGGGCTACACCTTC. It is translated as CASSYPDRGKGYTF.